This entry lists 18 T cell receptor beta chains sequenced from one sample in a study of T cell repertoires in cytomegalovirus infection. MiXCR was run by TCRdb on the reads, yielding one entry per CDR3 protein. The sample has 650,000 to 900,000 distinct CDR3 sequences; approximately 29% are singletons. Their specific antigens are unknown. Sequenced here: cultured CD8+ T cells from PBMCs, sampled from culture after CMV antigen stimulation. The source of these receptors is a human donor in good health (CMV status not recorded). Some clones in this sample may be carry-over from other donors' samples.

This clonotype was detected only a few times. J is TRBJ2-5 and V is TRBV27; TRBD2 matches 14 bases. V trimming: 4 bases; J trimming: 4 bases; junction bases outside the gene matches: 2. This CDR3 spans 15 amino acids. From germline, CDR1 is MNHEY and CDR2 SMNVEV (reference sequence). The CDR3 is CASSWGLAGAETQYF. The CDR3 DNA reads TGTGCCAGCAGTTGGGGACTAGCGGGGGCAGAGACCCAGTACTTC.

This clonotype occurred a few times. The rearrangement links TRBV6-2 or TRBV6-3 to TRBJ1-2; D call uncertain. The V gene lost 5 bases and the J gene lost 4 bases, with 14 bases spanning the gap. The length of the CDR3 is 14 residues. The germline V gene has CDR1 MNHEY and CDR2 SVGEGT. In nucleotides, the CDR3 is TGTGCCAGCAGTGAGACCTTGACCCTCTATGGCTACACCTTC. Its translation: CASSETLTLYGYTF.

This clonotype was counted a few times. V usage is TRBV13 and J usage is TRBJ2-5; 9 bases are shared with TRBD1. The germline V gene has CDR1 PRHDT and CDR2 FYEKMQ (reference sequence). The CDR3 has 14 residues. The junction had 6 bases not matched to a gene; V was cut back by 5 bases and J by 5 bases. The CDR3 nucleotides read TGTGCCAGCAGCCAGGACAGGGGAGGGGAGACCCAGTACTTC. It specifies CASSQDRGGETQYF.

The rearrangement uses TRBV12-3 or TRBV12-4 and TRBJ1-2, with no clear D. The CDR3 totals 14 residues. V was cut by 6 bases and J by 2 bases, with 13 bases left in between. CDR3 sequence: CASSPGPRNYGYTF. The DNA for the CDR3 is TGTGCCAGCAGCCCCGGGCCTCGGAACTATGGCTACACCTTC.

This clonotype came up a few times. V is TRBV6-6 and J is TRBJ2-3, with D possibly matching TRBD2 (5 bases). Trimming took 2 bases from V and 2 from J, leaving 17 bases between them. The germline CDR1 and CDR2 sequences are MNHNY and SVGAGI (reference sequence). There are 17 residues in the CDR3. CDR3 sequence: CASSYTPRAGDTDTQYF. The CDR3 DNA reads TGTGCCAGCAGTTACACCCCGCGGGCGGGTGACACAGATACGCAGTATTTT.

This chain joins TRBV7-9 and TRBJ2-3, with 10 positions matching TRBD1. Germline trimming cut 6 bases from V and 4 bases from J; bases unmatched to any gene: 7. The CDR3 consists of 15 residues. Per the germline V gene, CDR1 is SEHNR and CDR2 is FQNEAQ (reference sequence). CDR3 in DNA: TGTGCCAGCAGGCGCCCGGGACAGGGGTCAGATACGCAGTATTTT. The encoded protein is CASRRPGQGSDTQYF.

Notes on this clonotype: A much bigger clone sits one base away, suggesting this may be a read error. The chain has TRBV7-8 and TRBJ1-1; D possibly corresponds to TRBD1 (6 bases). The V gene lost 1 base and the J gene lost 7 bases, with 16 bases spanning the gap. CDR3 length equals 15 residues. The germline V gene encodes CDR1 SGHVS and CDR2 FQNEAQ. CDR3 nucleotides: TGTGCCAGCAGCTTAGAGGGGGGGTTTATCGGTGAAGCTTTCTTT. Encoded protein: CASSLEGGFIGEAFF.

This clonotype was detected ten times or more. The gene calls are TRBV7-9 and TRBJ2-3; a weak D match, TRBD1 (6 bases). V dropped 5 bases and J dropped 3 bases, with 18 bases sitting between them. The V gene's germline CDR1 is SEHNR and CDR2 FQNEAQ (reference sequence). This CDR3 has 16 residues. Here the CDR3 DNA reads TGTGCCAGCAGCCCCCCCAGGGACATTCTAACAGATACGCAGTATTTT. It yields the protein CASSPPRDILTDTQYF. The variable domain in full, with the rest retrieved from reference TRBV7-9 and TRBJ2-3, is DTGVSQNPRHKITKRGQNVTFRCDPISEHNRLYWYRQTLGQGPEFLTYFQNEAQLEKSRLLSDRFSAERPKGSFSTLEIQRTEQGDSAMYLCASSPPRDILTDTQYFGPGTRLTVL.

The CDR3 sequence is CASSSIYGPPGGTDTQYF. The CDR3 DNA sequence: TGCGCCAGCAGCTCTATCTACGGGCCCCCTGGAGGCACAGATACGCAGTATTTT. The rearrangement links TRBV5-1 to TRBJ2-3; D call uncertain. Germline CDR1 reads SGHRS; CDR2 reads YFSETQ. The CDR3 extends over 18 amino acids. V lost 3 bases, J lost 1 base, and 21 bases lay in between.

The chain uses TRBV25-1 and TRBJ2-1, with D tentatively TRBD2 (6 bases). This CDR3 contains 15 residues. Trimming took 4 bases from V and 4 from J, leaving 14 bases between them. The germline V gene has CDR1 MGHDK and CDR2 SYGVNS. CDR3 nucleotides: TGTGCCAGCAGTGCCTGGAGCGGGCCGTACAATGAGCAGTTCTTC. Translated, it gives CASSAWSGPYNEQFF.

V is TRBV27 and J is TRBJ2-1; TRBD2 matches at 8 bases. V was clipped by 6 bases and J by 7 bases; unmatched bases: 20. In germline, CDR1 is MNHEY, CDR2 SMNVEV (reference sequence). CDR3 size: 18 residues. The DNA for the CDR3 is TGTGCCAGCAGCTCTTGGAGAAGCGGGGGCGCGATAATAAATGAGCAGTTCTTC. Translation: CASSSWRSGGAIINEQFF.

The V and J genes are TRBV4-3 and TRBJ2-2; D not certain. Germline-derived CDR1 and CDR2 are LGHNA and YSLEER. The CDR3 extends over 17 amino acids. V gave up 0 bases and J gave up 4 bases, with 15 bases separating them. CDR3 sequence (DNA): TGCGCCAGCAGCCAAGATATCGTCCATTCCTTCACCGGGGAGCTGTTTTTT. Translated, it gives CASSQDIVHSFTGELFF.

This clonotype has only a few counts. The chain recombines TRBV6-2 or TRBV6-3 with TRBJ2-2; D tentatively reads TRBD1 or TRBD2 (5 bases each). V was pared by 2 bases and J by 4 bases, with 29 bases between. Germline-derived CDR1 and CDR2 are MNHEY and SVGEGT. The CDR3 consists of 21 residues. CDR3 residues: CASSYSFGEHRDVQTTGELFF. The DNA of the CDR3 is TGTGCCAGCAGTTACAGTTTTGGGGAACACCGGGACGTTCAAACCACCGGGGAGCTGTTTTTT.

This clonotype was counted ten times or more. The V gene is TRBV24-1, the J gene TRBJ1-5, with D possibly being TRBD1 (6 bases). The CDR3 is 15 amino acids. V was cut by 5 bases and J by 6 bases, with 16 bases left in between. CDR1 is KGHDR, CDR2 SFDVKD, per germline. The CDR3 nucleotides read TGTGCCACCAGTGTCACAGGCGGGGGCAGTCAGCCCCAGCATTTT. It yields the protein CATSVTGGGSQPQHF.

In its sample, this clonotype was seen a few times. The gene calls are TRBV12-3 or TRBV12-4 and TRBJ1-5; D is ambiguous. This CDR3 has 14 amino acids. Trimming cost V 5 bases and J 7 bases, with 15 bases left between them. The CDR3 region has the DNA TGTGCCAGCAGTCCCACCACGATCAGCCAGCCCCAGCATTTT. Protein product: CASSPTTISQPQHF.

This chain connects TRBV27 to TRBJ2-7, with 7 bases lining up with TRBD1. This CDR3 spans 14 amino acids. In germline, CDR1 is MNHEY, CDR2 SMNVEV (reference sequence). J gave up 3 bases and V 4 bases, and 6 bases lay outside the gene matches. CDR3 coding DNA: TGTGCCAGCAGTTCCCGGGACAGACGCTACGAGCAGTACTTC. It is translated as CASSSRDRRYEQYF.

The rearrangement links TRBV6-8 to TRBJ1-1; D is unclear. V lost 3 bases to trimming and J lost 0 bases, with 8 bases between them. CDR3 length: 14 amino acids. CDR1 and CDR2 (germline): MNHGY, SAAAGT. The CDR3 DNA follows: TGTGCCAGCAGTTATTACAGCCTGAACACTGAAGCTTTCTTT. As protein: CASSYYSLNTEAFF.

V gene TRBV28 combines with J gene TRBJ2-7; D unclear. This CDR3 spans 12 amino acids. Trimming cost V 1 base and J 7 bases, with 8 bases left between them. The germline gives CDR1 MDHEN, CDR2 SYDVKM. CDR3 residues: CASSLYSREQYF. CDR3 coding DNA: TGTGCCAGCAGTTTATACAGTCGGGAGCAGTACTTC.